This TCR beta chain was sequenced during a study of blood T cell repertoires in COVID-19 (dated by TCRdb to about 2020). Regarding the complete study: Samples covering the acute and convalescent phases of COVID-19 were provided by collaborators in the United States, Italy and Spain. The prospective study material was composed of cDNA or gDNA derived from T cells, B-cell-depleted T cells, or PBMCs. Subjects who had been exposed to COVID-19, were actively infected with it, or had recovered from it provided the deeply sampled blood TCRbeta repertoires that made up the dataset. The repertoires were released in a freely available public database meant as a resource for research on the immune response to SARS-CoV-2. The samples were drawn from two sources: the first 160 participants of the ongoing ImmuneRACE study, and some 1,300 subjects contributed by 6 global collaborators. The sample metadata nearly always contained a de-identified subject ID, COVID-19 status, age in years and sex. HLA class I and class II types, where available, came from metadata supplied by the sample provider rather than from assay-based typing.

Samples from volunteer blood donors who had recovered from COVID-19 were contributed by a second Seattle source. Each collaborating institution followed its own protocols to collect whole blood in K2EDTA tubes. For TCRbeta analysis, collaborators shipped samples in one of three forms: frozen whole blood, isolated PBMCs, or DNA extracted from either of those sample types. TCRbeta CDR3 regions were amplified from genomic DNA by means of the immunoSEQ Assay, a bias-controlled multiplex PCR. The source study handled its data this way. Nucleated cell counts per sample were estimated from amplification of reference gene primers within the assay. To quantify the absolute abundance of each unique TCRbeta CDR3 rearrangement, sequence reads were collapsed and filtered. Productive Simpson clonality was computed per sample as the square root of Simpson's diversity index over productive rearrangements. This is the immuneACCESS table as TCRdb keeps it, with only in-frame sequences that have V and J called. A part of the clones is gone; compared with another copy, unresolved V genes explain less than half, and the rest is unexplained. The V and J calls and clone size are taken from that table; D and trimming were inferred from the DNA. This sample gives a few hundred thousand clones in total; around 87% of them show up just once. The top ten constitute approximately 7.8% of the sample.

On this clone: This clone's antigen is unknown. Nothing much larger sits one base from this clone, and base qualities are not available.

Broader findings and caveats from the paper: The quantity of clinical and demographic metadata differed by source and by participant and was supplied without curation.

The source is a woman aged 50 to 60 who had recovered from COVID-19. The sequenced material came from peripheral blood.

At the DNA level, the sequence is TGTGCCAGCAGTTCCGGGGGACTCCTTTCCTACGAGCAGTACTTC. Its protein is CASSSGGLLSYEQYF. The chain joins TRBV6-2 or TRBV6-3 to TRBJ2-7; the D gene is perhaps TRBD2, from 6 matching bases. Counted from cysteine to phenylalanine, this CDR3 has 15 amino acids. Only CDR3 DNA is held: 45 bases, read in frame from base 1. Per the germline V gene, MNHEY is the CDR1 and SVGEGT is the CDR2. Trimming takes 4 bases from V and 1 base from J, and the germline ends sit 14 bases apart.